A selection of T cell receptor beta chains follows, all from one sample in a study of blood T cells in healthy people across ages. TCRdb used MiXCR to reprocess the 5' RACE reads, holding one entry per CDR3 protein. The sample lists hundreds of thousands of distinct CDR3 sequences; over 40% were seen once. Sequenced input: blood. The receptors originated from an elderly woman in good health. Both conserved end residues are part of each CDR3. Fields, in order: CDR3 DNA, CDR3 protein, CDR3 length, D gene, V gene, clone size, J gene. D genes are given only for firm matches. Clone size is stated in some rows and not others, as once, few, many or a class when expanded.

CDR3nt: TGCGCCAGCAGCCAAGAAACCCATTCAGGAGAGCAGTTCTTC
CDR3aa: CASSQETHSGEQFF
len: 14
d_gene: .
v_gene: TRBV4-1
abundance: many
j_gene: TRBJ2-1

CDR3nt: TGTGCCATCAGTGAGGGGGGGAGATACACAGATACGCAGTATTTT
CDR3aa: CAISEGGRYTDTQYF
len: 15
d_gene: .
v_gene: TRBV10-3
abundance: .
j_gene: TRBJ2-3

CDR3nt: TGTGCCAGCAGCCGAAGTCGTAGCGGGAGTATCTACGAGCAGTACTTC
CDR3aa: CASSRSRSGSIYEQYF
len: 16
d_gene: TRBD2
v_gene: TRBV3-1
abundance: .
j_gene: TRBJ2-7

CDR3nt: TGTGCCAGCAGCCCAGGGGGGGGCCGGACCACTGAAGCTTTCTTT
CDR3aa: CASSPGGGRTTEAFF
len: 15
d_gene: TRBD1
v_gene: TRBV7-8
abundance: .
j_gene: TRBJ1-1

CDR3nt: TGTGCCACCAGCAGACGACAGGGGGATGAGCAGTACTTC
CDR3aa: CATSRRQGDEQYF
len: 13
d_gene: TRBD1
v_gene: TRBV15
abundance: few
j_gene: TRBJ2-5

CDR3nt: TGTGCCAGCAGGCGGACCAGGGCAGCTAATGAAAAACTGTTTTTT
CDR3aa: CASRRTRAANEKLFF
len: 15
d_gene: .
v_gene: TRBV6-5
abundance: many
j_gene: TRBJ1-4

CDR3nt: TGCAGTGCCCAAGATGGCGGGAGGCTCACAGATACGCAGTATTTT
CDR3aa: CSAQDGGRLTDTQYF
len: 15
d_gene: TRBD2
v_gene: TRBV20-1
abundance: .
j_gene: TRBJ2-3

CDR3nt: TGTGCCAGCAGCTATGGGCCAGGGCCCTACAATGAGCAGTTCTTC
CDR3aa: CASSYGPGPYNEQFF
len: 15
d_gene: .
v_gene: TRBV2
abundance: many
j_gene: TRBJ2-1

CDR3nt: TGTGCCACCCAGACAGATTACTATGGCTACACCTTC
CDR3aa: CATQTDYYGYTF
len: 12
d_gene: .
v_gene: TRBV19
abundance: .
j_gene: TRBJ1-2

CDR3nt: TGTGCCAGCTCACCTGACCTAAGCTATGGCTACACCTTC
CDR3aa: CASSPDLSYGYTF
len: 13
d_gene: .
v_gene: TRBV18
abundance: .
j_gene: TRBJ1-2

CDR3nt: TGTGCCAGCAGTTTAAGGAGGAACACCGGGGAGCTGTTTTTT
CDR3aa: CASSLRRNTGELFF
len: 14
d_gene: .
v_gene: TRBV27
abundance: .
j_gene: TRBJ2-2

CDR3nt: TGCAGCGCTGAGTCCGGGACCGGGGAGCTGTTTTTT
CDR3aa: CSAESGTGELFF
len: 12
d_gene: .
v_gene: TRBV29-1
abundance: .
j_gene: TRBJ2-2

CDR3nt: TGTGCCATCAGTGAGTCCGCGAGGACTAGCGGGAGGGTAGAGACCCAGTACTTC
CDR3aa: CAISESARTSGRVETQYF
len: 18
d_gene: TRBD2
v_gene: TRBV10-3
abundance: many
j_gene: TRBJ2-5

CDR3nt: TGTGCCAGCAGCGCGGGGGGGATGTACTACAATGAGCAGTACTTC
CDR3aa: CASSAGGMYYNEQYF
len: 15
d_gene: TRBD2
v_gene: TRBV11-1
abundance: .
j_gene: TRBJ2-7

CDR3nt: TGTGCCAGCTCACCACGGGACTCGGCGGGCTCCTACAATGAGCAGTACTTC
CDR3aa: CASSPRDSAGSYNEQYF
len: 17
d_gene: .
v_gene: TRBV18
abundance: .
j_gene: TRBJ2-5

CDR3nt: TGCAGCGCCCAGGGTAATATGTACGAGCAGTACTTC
CDR3aa: CSAQGNMYEQYF
len: 12
d_gene: .
v_gene: TRBV29-1
abundance: many
j_gene: TRBJ2-7

CDR3nt: TGTGCCAGCAGTTACTCAAGATGGGAGGAGCAGTACTTC
CDR3aa: CASSYSRWEEQYF
len: 13
d_gene: .
v_gene: TRBV6-5
abundance: few
j_gene: TRBJ2-7

CDR3nt: TGCGCCAGCAGCTTCGGGACAGGGACCGGGGAGCTGTTTTTT
CDR3aa: CASSFGTGTGELFF
len: 14
d_gene: TRBD1
v_gene: TRBV5-1
abundance: few
j_gene: TRBJ2-2

CDR3nt: TGCGCCAGCAGCCAAGGTCCTTTTATATCCGGGGAGCTGTTTTTT
CDR3aa: CASSQGPFISGELFF
len: 15
d_gene: .
v_gene: TRBV4-3
abundance: .
j_gene: TRBJ2-2

CDR3nt: TGTGCCAGCAGCGTCGGCTCGGGGGGTACGCAGTATTTT
CDR3aa: CASSVGSGGTQYF
len: 13
d_gene: TRBD2
v_gene: TRBV25-1
abundance: many
j_gene: TRBJ2-3

CDR3nt: TGCAGTGCTGGCCCGACAGGGCTGGGAAACGAGCAGTACTTC
CDR3aa: CSAGPTGLGNEQYF
len: 14
d_gene: TRBD1
v_gene: TRBV20-1
abundance: .
j_gene: TRBJ2-7

CDR3nt: TGTGCCAGCAGTTTGGACCGGGGCAGGGAGCTGTTTTTT
CDR3aa: CASSLDRGRELFF
len: 13
d_gene: .
v_gene: TRBV2
abundance: few
j_gene: TRBJ2-2

CDR3nt: TGTGCCAGCAGCTTGGGGACAGGAAGAGGATCGGAGCAGTACTTC
CDR3aa: CASSLGTGRGSEQYF
len: 15
d_gene: TRBD1
v_gene: TRBV7-2
abundance: .
j_gene: TRBJ2-7

CDR3nt: TGTGCCAGCAAGAGGGTGACCCAGGGGGATCAGCCCCAGCATTTT
CDR3aa: CASKRVTQGDQPQHF
len: 15
d_gene: TRBD1
v_gene: TRBV6-1
abundance: once
j_gene: TRBJ1-5

CDR3nt: TGTGCCAGCAGTCCTCCCAGGGGAAATGAGACCCAGTACTTC
CDR3aa: CASSPPRGNETQYF
len: 14
d_gene: .
v_gene: TRBV27
abundance: .
j_gene: TRBJ2-5

CDR3nt: TGTGCCAGCAGCATCCCCCAGGGGGCAGGAGAGACCCAGTACTTC
CDR3aa: CASSIPQGAGETQYF
len: 15
d_gene: TRBD1
v_gene: TRBV11-1
abundance: many
j_gene: TRBJ2-5

CDR3nt: TGTGCCAGCAGCTTACCAGGGCGGTGGGATACGCAGTATTTT
CDR3aa: CASSLPGRWDTQYF
len: 14
d_gene: .
v_gene: TRBV7-8
abundance: many
j_gene: TRBJ2-3

CDR3nt: TGTGCCAGCAGCCCCACGGGGGAAGGGGAAAAACTGTTTTTT
CDR3aa: CASSPTGEGEKLFF
len: 14
d_gene: .
v_gene: TRBV4-2
abundance: few
j_gene: TRBJ1-4

CDR3nt: TGTGCCAGCGGTTTGGGCCAGGGGGAGCAGTACTTC
CDR3aa: CASGLGQGEQYF
len: 12
d_gene: .
v_gene: TRBV7-9
abundance: many
j_gene: TRBJ2-7

CDR3nt: TGCAGTGCTAGTTTGGGCACTAACTATGGCTACACCTTC
CDR3aa: CSASLGTNYGYTF
len: 13
d_gene: .
v_gene: TRBV20-1
abundance: .
j_gene: TRBJ1-2

CDR3nt: TGTGCCAGCAGTTCCCAAGAGACCCAGTACTTC
CDR3aa: CASSSQETQYF
len: 11
d_gene: .
v_gene: TRBV5-1
abundance: many
j_gene: TRBJ2-5

CDR3nt: TGTGCCAGCAGCTTAGTGGGTAGCGGAGATACGCAGTATTTT
CDR3aa: CASSLVGSGDTQYF
len: 14
d_gene: .
v_gene: TRBV11-2
abundance: .
j_gene: TRBJ2-3

CDR3nt: TGTGCCAGCAGCTTAGATAGGACGGGAAGATACGAGCAGTACTTC
CDR3aa: CASSLDRTGRYEQYF
len: 15
d_gene: .
v_gene: TRBV7-9
abundance: many
j_gene: TRBJ2-7

CDR3nt: TGTGCCAGCAGCGCGAACAGGGGAGGCAATCAGCCCCAGCATTTT
CDR3aa: CASSANRGGNQPQHF
len: 15
d_gene: TRBD1
v_gene: TRBV7-2
abundance: .
j_gene: TRBJ1-5

CDR3nt: TGTGCCTGGAGTACACAGGGGAACGGAGATACGCAGTATTTT
CDR3aa: CAWSTQGNGDTQYF
len: 14
d_gene: TRBD1
v_gene: TRBV30
abundance: many
j_gene: TRBJ2-3

CDR3nt: TGCAGCGTTGACGAGGGAAGTTCCTACAATGAGCAGTTCTTC
CDR3aa: CSVDEGSSYNEQFF
len: 14
d_gene: .
v_gene: TRBV29-1
abundance: once
j_gene: TRBJ2-1

CDR3nt: TGTGCCAGCAGTGACACAGGGCTCGGAAAACTGTTTTTT
CDR3aa: CASSDTGLGKLFF
len: 13
d_gene: .
v_gene: TRBV6-5
abundance: many
j_gene: TRBJ1-4

CDR3nt: TGTGCCAGCACCCCAACCCACGAGCAGTACTTC
CDR3aa: CASTPTHEQYF
len: 11
d_gene: .
v_gene: TRBV11-2
abundance: .
j_gene: TRBJ2-7

CDR3nt: TGTGCCGGCAGGGGTGCGCAGGGTAGTAAGAATCAGCCCCAGCATTTT
CDR3aa: CAGRGAQGSKNQPQHF
len: 16
d_gene: .
v_gene: TRBV27
abundance: once
j_gene: TRBJ1-5

CDR3nt: TGCAGTGCTGTCCCCTACGAGCAGTACTTC
CDR3aa: CSAVPYEQYF
len: 10
d_gene: .
v_gene: TRBV20-1
abundance: once
j_gene: TRBJ2-7

CDR3nt: TGCAGTGCTGCTCCTGGGGTTGAGCAGTTCTTC
CDR3aa: CSAAPGVEQFF
len: 11
d_gene: .
v_gene: TRBV20-1
abundance: .
j_gene: TRBJ2-1

CDR3nt: TGTGCCAGCAGTTACTCGATGGAAGGGAGAGAGGCTTTCTTT
CDR3aa: CASSYSMEGREAFF
len: 14
d_gene: .
v_gene: TRBV6-5
abundance: .
j_gene: TRBJ1-1